This TCR beta chain was identified in a study of T cells after yellow fever vaccination. General study results and limits: A weaker secondary response peaked on day 5, the primary on day 15. Once the booster was given, most primary-vaccination clones reappeared, at roughly 96% for CD4 and roughly 91% for CD8. It was a small share of clonotypes that appeared in both CD4 and CD8 compartments.

MiXCR, run by TCRdb on the 5' RACE reads, gives a single entry per CDR3 protein. This repertoire shows about 220,000 distinct CDR3 sequences, roughly 3.3% found once; its top ten account for around 3.2%. Trimming shortened V by 3 bases and J by 10 bases, and 12 bases separated the two germline ends. The CDR3 covers 12 residues. In this sample, this clonotype turned up many times. The antigen remains undetermined. Specimen: CD4+ T cells sorted from PBMCs, collected 10 days after the yellow fever booster vaccination. The TCR comes from a young man who received the YFV17D yellow fever vaccine. The V call is TRBV12-3 or TRBV12-4, the J call TRBJ1-2; D is ambiguous. The CDR3 region is CASSFRVPPYTF. The DNA for the CDR3 is TGTGCCAGCAGTTTCAGAGTACCCCCCTACACCTTC.